Below are 20 T cell receptor beta chains sequenced from a single sample in a study of identical twins. TCRdb reprocessed the 5' RACE reads with MiXCR, giving one entry per CDR3 protein. The sample has 1.5 million to 2 million distinct CDR3 sequences, less than 40% seen once; the top ten hold approximately 0.25%. Sequencing was carried out using cord blood. The receptor set was obtained from a newborn girl in good health.

The rearrangement uses TRBV6-7 and TRBJ2-7; maybe TRBD2 (5 bases). TRBV6-7 is known as an ORF, though its function is uncertain. The V and J ends lost 4 bases and 7 bases respectively, with 23 bases between them. The CDR3 is made up of 16 amino acids. The CDR3 here is CASSSVQRTPLGEQYF. For the CDR3, the DNA is TGTGCCAGCAGTTCCGTTCAAAGGACTCCCTTAGGTGAGCAGTACTTC.

The table lists this clonotype with a few counts. A much larger clone sits a single nucleotide away, making a read error possible. The chain uses TRBV20-1 and TRBJ1-2; unclear D gene. V lost 3 bases and J lost 2, with 4 bases in between. This CDR3 contains 11 residues. Per germline, CDR1 DFQATT and CDR2 SNEGSKA (reference sequence). CDR3 sequence reads: CSARNNYGYTF. The CDR3, as DNA: TGCAGTGCTAGGAACAACTATGGCTACACCTTC.

This clonotype was seen a single time. The rearrangement links TRBV6-1 to TRBJ1-2, with D hard to call. Germline V lookup: CDR1 MNHNS, CDR2 SASEGT. The V and J ends lost 8 bases and 0 bases respectively, with 13 bases between them. The CDR3 is 14 residues long. CDR3 amino acids: CASSPIPSNYGYTF. In nucleotides, the CDR3 is TGTGCCAGCTCGCCTATACCTTCTAACTATGGCTACACCTTC.

This clonotype was observed a handful of times. The CDR3 loop reads CASSSWTGGDETQYF. In DNA form, the CDR3 reads TGTGCCAGCAGTTCCTGGACAGGGGGCGATGAGACCCAGTACTTC. The rearrangement uses TRBV27 and TRBJ2-5; 11 bases agree with TRBD1. The CDR3 has 15 amino acids. The V gene's germline CDR1 is MNHEY and CDR2 SMNVEV (reference sequence). Germline trimming cut 4 bases from V and 5 bases from J; bases unmatched to any gene: 6.

This clonotype has a handful of counts. The chain uses TRBV25-1 and TRBJ2-2; 7 bases are shared with TRBD1. Per the germline V gene, CDR1 is MGHDK and CDR2 is SYGVNS. J gave up 0 bases and V 9 bases, and 1 base lay outside the gene matches. The length of the CDR3 is 13 residues. This CDR3 reads CASGTANTGELFF. In DNA, the CDR3 is TGTGCCAGTGGGACAGCGAACACCGGGGAGCTGTTTTTT. The variable domain in full, completed from reference TRBV25-1 and TRBJ2-2, reads EADIYQTPRYLVIGTGKKITLECSQTMGHDKMYWYQQDPGMELHLIHYSYGVNSTEKGDLSSESTVSRIRTEHFPLTLESARPSHTSQYLCASGTANTGELFFGEGSRLTVL.

V gene TRBV29-1 combines with J gene TRBJ1-2, with a tentative D call TRBD1 (6 bases). The germline V and J ends were trimmed by 6 bases and 8 bases, with 25 bases remaining between them. CDR1 is SQVTM and CDR2 is ANQGSEA in the germline V gene. The CDR3 covers 15 residues. CDR3 region: CSVDDYRVRGWGYTF. The CDR3 nucleotides are TGCAGCGTGGATGATTACAGGGTTAGGGGTTGGGGCTACACCTTC.

The V call is TRBV6-2 or TRBV6-3, the J call TRBJ1-2; D is undetermined. The V end lost 3 bases, the J end lost 5 bases, and 10 bases lay between the germline ends. Germline values: CDR1 MNHEY, CDR2 SVGEGT. This CDR3 is 13 amino acids long. The CDR3 nucleotides are TGTGCCAGCAGTTATGACATCAAGTATGGCTACACCTTC. Amino acids: CASSYDIKYGYTF.

There are a few counts of this clonotype. This sequence joins TRBV12-3 or TRBV12-4 and TRBJ1-2; perhaps TRBD1 as D (6 bases). V was clipped by 5 bases and J by 2 bases, with 15 bases between them. This CDR3 comprises 15 residues. CDR3 sequence (DNA): TGTGCCAGCAGTCACTTATCAGGGGTAAACTATGGCTACACCTTC. Translating it yields CASSHLSGVNYGYTF.

This clonotype has only a few counts. The chain has TRBV4-2 and TRBJ1-1; the D is unclear. The length of the CDR3 is 16 residues. Germline assignment: CDR1 LGHNA and CDR2 YNFKEQ. V shed 4 bases and J shed 6 bases, with 21 bases lying between them. CDR3 region: CASSRQAEGLGSEAFF. CDR3 in DNA: TGTGCCAGCAGCCGGCAGGCCGAAGGGCTGGGGTCTGAAGCTTTCTTT.

The chain employs TRBV2 and TRBJ1-2, with D possibly TRBD1 on 6 matching bases. The CDR3 sequence is 15 residues long. Trimming pared 6 bases from V and 4 bases from J, leaving 18 bases between. The V gene's germline CDR1 is SNHLY and CDR2 FYNNEI. CDR3 protein: CASSLVGGALYGYTF. DNA for the CDR3: TGTGCCAGCAGCCTCGTTGGGGGCGCTCTCTATGGCTACACCTTC.

CDR3 amino acids: CAWHQGEYNEQFF. CDR3 DNA: TGTGCCTGGCACCAGGGAGAATACAATGAGCAGTTCTTC. V gene TRBV30 combines with J gene TRBJ2-1, with D perhaps being TRBD1 or TRBD2 (5 bases each). V shed 5 bases and J shed 4 bases, with 12 bases lying between them. The CDR3 length is 13 residues. Germline V gene lookup returns CDR1 GTSNPN and CDR2 SVGIG (reference sequence).

Remarks on this clonotype: This could be a read error, since a much larger clone is one nucleotide away. V is TRBV29-1 and J is TRBJ1-2; D remains unclear. CDR3 length: 10 amino acids. Germline V lookup: CDR1 SQVTM, CDR2 ANQGSEA. In DNA form, the CDR3 reads TGCAACAAAGGAGACTATGGCTACACCTTC. Its protein is CNKGDYGYTF. Complete variable domain (other parts from reference TRBV29-1 and TRBJ1-2): SAVISQKPSRDICQRGTSLTIQCQVDSQVTMMFWYRQQPGQSLTLIATANQGSEATYESGFVIDKFPISRPNLTFSTLTVSNMSPEDSSIYLCNKGDYGYTFGSGTRLTVV.

The rearrangement joins TRBV27 to TRBJ2-1; D remains ambiguous. The CDR3 consists of 14 residues. V gave up 3 bases and J gave up 2 bases, with 8 bases separating them. The germline CDR1 and CDR2 sequences are MNHEY and SMNVEV (reference sequence). The CDR3 DNA follows: TGTGCCAGCAGTTTGGCGGACGCCTACAATGAGCAGTTCTTC. Amino acids: CASSLADAYNEQFF.

The V and J genes are TRBV28 and TRBJ2-2; D is possibly TRBD2 (5 bases). This CDR3 spans 13 amino acids. Germline V gene lookup returns CDR1 MDHEN and CDR2 SYDVKM. V gave up 8 bases and J gave up 4 bases, with 11 bases separating them. CDR3 DNA: TGTGCCAGCCTAGCTAAGGGCACCGGGGAGCTGTTTTTT. Its protein is CASLAKGTGELFF.

Only a few counts were recorded for this clonotype. The CDR3 region is CSVAIGGYEQYF. The CDR3 nucleotides are TGCAGCGTTGCCATCGGGGGGTACGAGCAGTACTTC. The gene calls are TRBV29-1 and TRBJ2-7; 7 bases map to TRBD2. CDR3 length equals 12 residues. Trimming cost V 4 bases and J 4 bases; bases outside gene matches: 4. The germline V gene has CDR1 SQVTM and CDR2 ANQGSEA.

The genes are TRBV5-1 and TRBJ1-1; D ambiguous. The CDR3 runs to 13 residues. CDR1 and CDR2 from the germline V gene are SGHRS and YFSETQ. V lost 4 bases, J lost 3 bases, and 10 bases lay in between. The CDR3 is CASSTRPDTEAFF. CDR3 nucleotides: TGCGCCAGCAGCACCCGGCCAGACACTGAAGCTTTCTTT.

The chain has TRBV27 and TRBJ2-3; 9 bases are shared with TRBD2. J was trimmed by 2 bases and V by 5 bases; bases with no gene match: 8. The length of the CDR3 is 16 residues. Germline assignment: CDR1 MNHEY and CDR2 SMNVEV (reference sequence). The CDR3 here is CASSPKRGASTDTQYF. In DNA form, the CDR3 reads TGTGCCAGCAGTCCGAAGCGGGGGGCCTCCACAGATACGCAGTATTTT.

Only a few counts were recorded for this clonotype. The chain couples TRBV4-2 to TRBJ2-7; 8 nucleotides align to TRBD1. CDR3 length equals 15 residues. Germline CDR1 reads LGHNA; CDR2 reads YNFKEQ. After removal of 3 bases from V and 1 base from J, the junction contained 5 bases not matched to a gene. The CDR3 sequence is CASSQSTGASYEQYF. The CDR3 coding sequence is TGTGCCAGCAGCCAGTCGACAGGGGCATCCTACGAGCAGTACTTC.

The rearrangement links TRBV9 to TRBJ2-6; D perhaps matches TRBD2 (5 bases). In germline, CDR1 is SGDLS, CDR2 YYNGEE. The CDR3 runs to 17 residues. V lost 1 base, J lost 0 bases, and 11 bases lay in between. The chain's CDR3 is CASSVSASSSGANVLTF. The CDR3 region has the DNA TGTGCCAGCAGCGTATCGGCTAGCAGCTCTGGGGCCAACGTCCTGACTTTC. Drawing the rest from reference TRBV9 and TRBJ2-6, the complete variable domain is DSGVTQTPKHLITATGQRVTLRCSPRSGDLSVYWYQQSLDQGLQFLIQYYNGEERAKGNILERFSAQQFPDLHSELNLSSLELGDSALYFCASSVSASSSGANVLTFGAGSRLTVL.

J is TRBJ2-5 and V is TRBV2; D ambiguous. The CDR3 has 13 amino acids. The germline V gene encodes CDR1 SNHLY and CDR2 FYNNEI. Trimming took off 6 bases at V and 0 bases at J, with 8 bases between the two ends. The CDR3 protein is CASREVYQETQYF. In DNA, the CDR3 is TGTGCCAGCAGAGAGGTCTACCAAGAGACCCAGTACTTC.